A single T cell receptor (beta chain) is shown here with its context. The data are from a study of control samples from healthy donors and cancer patients. Repertoires were generated with immunoSEQ multiplex PCR, while TCRdb's copy carries only in-frame clones and drops some. The sample records about 97,000 clones, about 92% being singletons. The sample was blood. The clonotype was recovered from a woman between 18 and 30 years old in good health.

The CDR3 loop reads CASSFDTRRFF. Written as DNA, the CDR3 is TGTGCCAGCAGTTTTGATACTCGTAGGTTCTTT. The rearrangement uses TRBV12-3 or TRBV12-4 and TRBJ1-1; D uncertain. This CDR3 contains 11 residues. With 3 bases removed from V and 14 bases from J, the gap between germline ends came to 13 bases.